This T cell receptor beta chain stems from a study of radiotherapy plus CTLA-4 blockade in lung cancer. Whole-study context: In approximately 17% of patients, objective responses were seen; around 31% had disease control. The study, taken as a whole, reports: Among blood TCR repertoires after radiotherapy plus ipilimumab, tumor-derived clones expanded. It was early blood T cell clone dynamics, with interferon-beta, that reportedly best predicted response.

Data came from immunoSEQ multiplex PCR; TCRdb stores just in-frame clones and leaves some out. The table shows 40,000 to 45,000 clones, with around 77% occurring only once. Concerning this clone: What it binds is unknown.

There are 15 residues in the CDR3. Germline V CDR1 and CDR2: SGHTA, FQGNSA. J gave up 6 bases and V 4 bases, and 9 bases lay outside the gene matches. Focal radiation with ipilimumab CTLA-4 blockade was given to patients with chemo-refractory metastatic non-small-cell lung cancer. The receptor comes from a human donor with non-small cell lung cancer whose response to radiotherapy plus ipilimumab could not be evaluated. The source material was peripheral blood, sampled from a patient treated with radiotherapy plus ipilimumab. This chain joins TRBV7-2 and TRBJ2-7; TRBD1 matches 10 bases. As DNA, the CDR3 is TGTGCCAGCAGCTCCCAGGGACAGGGGTGGGGCGAGCAGTACTTC. Translation: CASSSQGQGWGEQYF.